Shown below are 6 T cell receptor beta chains from a single sample sequenced in a study of technical replicates of blood from a few donors. Libraries were prepared by immunoSEQ multiplex PCR; TCRdb keeps only in-frame clonotypes and omits some of them. The profile shows about 89,000 clones, approximately 93% of them singletons. What was sequenced was T cells isolated from PBMCs. These receptors originate from a human donor in good health.

The chain links TRBV27 to TRBJ1-2; 7 nucleotides line up with TRBD1. The CDR3 is 12 amino acids. CDR1 MNHEY and CDR2 SMNVEV come from the germline V gene (reference sequence). V was clipped by 6 bases and J by 2 bases; unmatched bases: 0. The CDR3 loop reads CASRTGNYGYTF. CDR3 nucleotide sequence: TGTGCCAGCAGGACAGGGAACTATGGCTACACCTTC.

This rearrangement joins TRBV4-2 to TRBJ1-4; no clear D gene. The V end was cut by 5 bases, the J end by 7 bases, with 20 bases between. The CDR3 totals 16 residues. Looked up from germline, CDR1 is LGHNA and CDR2 is YNFKEQ. CDR3 sequence: CASSKITTPEGEKLFF. In DNA form, the CDR3 reads TGTGCCAGCAGCAAAATCACTACTCCGGAGGGTGAAAAACTGTTTTTT.

This clone was counted a single time. CDR3 sequence: CASSELGGGSTDTQYF. The CDR3 DNA follows: TGTGCCAGCAGTGAATTAGGGGGGGGGAGCACAGATACGCAGTATTTT. The chain recombines TRBV6-1 with TRBJ2-3; D is perhaps TRBD2 (7 bases). The V end lost 2 bases, the J end lost 0 bases, and 12 bases lay between the germline ends. The CDR3 consists of 16 residues. Germline values: CDR1 MNHNS, CDR2 SASEGT.

V and J are TRBV5-5 and TRBJ1-4; 8 nucleotides line up with TRBD1. CDR3 length: 16 residues. The germline CDR1 and CDR2 sequences are SGHKS and YYEKEE (reference sequence). J lost 7 bases, V lost 4 bases, and 12 bases had no gene match. The CDR3 region has the DNA TGTGCCAGCAGCCCGGGACAGGCCGGAAGACGTGAAAAACTGTTTTTT. Amino acids: CASSPGQAGRREKLFF.

This chain uses TRBV19 with TRBJ1-5; 8 bases map to TRBD1. Per germline, CDR1 LNHDA and CDR2 SQIVND (reference sequence). The CDR3 has 15 amino acids. The ends lost 6 bases at V and 2 bases at J; junction bases unmatched: 6. CDR3 sequence (DNA): TGTGCCAGTAGCCTCACAGGGGGGGGCAATCAGCCCCAGCATTTT. Amino acid sequence: CASSLTGGGNQPQHF.

The rearrangement links TRBV2 to TRBJ2-3, with 11 positions matching TRBD2. The germline CDR1 and CDR2 sequences are SNHLY and FYNNEI. Germline trimming cut 4 bases from V and 4 bases from J; bases unmatched to any gene: 10. CDR3 length equals 17 residues. CDR3 DNA sequence: TGTGCCAGCAGTGCACTACTAGCGGGAGTTTACCCAGATACGCAGTATTTT. Translation: CASSALLAGVYPDTQYF.